The 15 T cell receptor beta chains below were found in one sample sequenced in a study of OX40 agonist ivuxolimab in advanced cancers. Assay: immunoSEQ multiplex PCR; the TCRdb copy retains only in-frame clones and omits some. The sample contains about 48,000 clones, approximately 83% of which appear only once. The specimen was CD4+ or CD8+ T cells sorted from blood, collected in a trial of the OX40 agonist ivuxolimab. All receptors derive from an adult with an advanced solid tumor such as melanoma, head and neck, liver or kidney cancer.

The chain carries TRBV28 and TRBJ2-7, with 11 bases lining up with TRBD2. The junction had 2 bases not matched to a gene; V was cut back by 1 base and J by 0 bases. Germline values: CDR1 MDHEN, CDR2 SYDVKM. The CDR3 totals 16 residues. DNA for the CDR3: TGTGCCAGCAGTTTATCGACTAGCGGGACCTCCTACGAGCAGTACTTC. Protein sequence: CASSLSTSGTSYEQYF.

The chain is built from TRBV28 and TRBJ1-6; D possibly corresponds to TRBD1 (6 bases). Germline CDR1 reads MDHEN; CDR2 reads SYDVKM. The CDR3 runs 17 residues. The V end lost 3 bases, the J end lost 0 bases, and 12 bases lay between the germline ends. CDR3 DNA sequence: TGTGCCAGCAGTTTCGACGGGACACACTCCTATAATTCACCCCTCCACTTT. This translates into CASSFDGTHSYNSPLHF.

This clone was found once. This sequence joins TRBV30 and TRBJ1-3; D gene uncertain. CDR1 GTSNPN and CDR2 SVGIG come from the germline V gene (reference sequence). The CDR3 length is 12 residues. V was shortened by 2 bases and J by 2 bases, with 4 bases between the two germline ends. CDR3 DNA: TGTGCCTGGAGTAGGACTGGAAACACCATATATTTT. This sequence encodes CAWSRTGNTIYF.

The gene calls are TRBV7-2 and TRBJ2-2; D may be TRBD1 (7 bases). The CDR3 length is 17 residues. Per the germline V gene, CDR1 is SGHTA and CDR2 is FQGNSA. Trimming shortened V by 0 bases and J by 11 bases, and 22 bases separated the two germline ends. The chain's CDR3 is CASSLAPIDREVGELFF. The CDR3 DNA is TGTGCCAGCAGCTTAGCGCCTATTGACAGGGAGGTGGGCGAGCTGTTTTTT.

The gene calls are TRBV29-1 and TRBJ1-1, with 8 bases fitting TRBD1. V shed 0 bases and J 4 bases; nucleotides not matched to a gene: 7. The CDR3 has 15 residues. Germline lookup yields CDR1 SQVTM and CDR2 ANQGSEA. CDR3 region: CSVEDFGTGGTEAFF. As DNA, the CDR3 is TGCAGCGTTGAAGACTTCGGGACAGGAGGCACTGAAGCTTTCTTT.

The count of this clone is one. The rearrangement joins TRBV30 to TRBJ2-5; D is possibly TRBD1 or TRBD2 (5 bases each). V gave up 2 bases and J gave up 1 base, with 8 bases separating them. The CDR3 is 13 residues long. Germline lookup yields CDR1 GTSNPN and CDR2 SVGIG (reference sequence). The CDR3 DNA is TGTGCCTGGAGTCGGGACCGCCAAGAGACCCAGTACTTC. Its translation: CAWSRDRQETQYF.

This rearrangement joins TRBV27 to TRBJ1-4; weak D call: TRBD1 (6 bases). V lost 3 bases and J 8 bases, leaving 13 bases between the germline ends. This CDR3 has 14 amino acids. Per germline, CDR1 MNHEY and CDR2 SMNVEV (reference sequence). The CDR3 DNA follows: TGTGCCAGCAGTTTGGGCCAGGGGTACGAAAAACTGTTTTTT. Residues: CASSLGQGYEKLFF.

The rearrangement uses TRBV10-3 and TRBJ1-1; D not resolved. The CDR3 has 16 amino acids. V lost 6 bases and J lost 0, with 17 bases in between. Germline values: CDR1 ENHRY, CDR2 SYGVKD. The CDR3 region is CAISLGGQILNTEAFF. CDR3 in DNA: TGTGCCATCAGCTTAGGTGGGCAGATATTGAACACTGAAGCTTTCTTT.

The chain carries TRBV4-2 and TRBJ2-1; D remains ambiguous. Germline assignment: CDR1 LGHNA and CDR2 YNFKEQ. Trimming left V 0 bases short and J 10 bases short, with 10 bases between. The CDR3 is 13 residues long. The CDR3 coding sequence is TGTGCCAGCAGCCAAGAGGACCTAGGGGAGCAGTTCTTC. It encodes CASSQEDLGEQFF.

The J gene is TRBJ2-3, the V gene TRBV15; tentatively, D is TRBD1 (6 bases). Germline CDR1 is LNHNV and CDR2 is YYDKDF (reference sequence). The CDR3 loop spans 13 amino acids. The ends were cut back, 4 bases at V and 3 bases at J, with 8 bases in the middle. The CDR3, as DNA: TGTGCCACCAGCAACCAGGGGACAGATACGCAGTATTTT. This encodes CATSNQGTDTQYF.

This CDR3 reads CAITTGTNYGYTF. The CDR3 bases are TGTGCCATCACTACAGGGACTAACTATGGCTACACCTTC. The chain recombines TRBV10-3 with TRBJ1-2; TRBD1 might be the D (6 bases). The CDR3 runs to 13 residues. The V and J ends lost 7 bases and 0 bases respectively, with 9 bases between them. Germline-derived CDR1 and CDR2 are ENHRY and SYGVKD.

The CDR3 DNA reads as TGTGCCATTGGGTCAAGCTACGAGCAGTACTTC. This sequence encodes CAIGSSYEQYF. V and J are TRBV28 and TRBJ2-5; D gene uncertain. The end of the DNA is better explained by TRBJ2-7, so the J call may be wrong. CDR1 is MDHEN, CDR2 SYDVKM, per germline. The CDR3 contains 11 residues.

V is TRBV9 and J is TRBJ1-1; tentatively, D is TRBD1 (6 bases). CDR3 length equals 14 residues. Between the trimmed V and J ends, which lost 4 bases and 7 bases, there was a span of 17 bases. Per germline, CDR1 SGDLS and CDR2 YYNGEE. Here the CDR3 reads CASSLYWGAGEAFF. The CDR3 coding sequence is TGTGCCAGCAGCCTCTACTGGGGGGCGGGTGAAGCTTTCTTT.

Here the CDR3 DNA reads TGCGCCAGCAGCCAAACGACAGGGGAAGGGGACTATGGCTACACCTTC. Its protein is CASSQTTGEGDYGYTF. This chain connects TRBV4-1 to TRBJ1-2; 8 nucleotides match TRBD1. Germline V gene sequence: CDR1 MGHRA, CDR2 YSYEKL. The CDR3 totals 16 residues. J gave up 3 bases and V 2 bases, and 8 bases lay outside the gene matches.

Only a few counts were recorded for this clone. CDR3 sequence: CASGWGASGSNEQFF. The CDR3 nucleotides read TGTGCTAGTGGTTGGGGGGCTAGCGGGAGTAATGAGCAGTTCTTC. V usage is TRBV12-5 and J usage is TRBJ2-1, with 10 bases fitting TRBD2. Losses at the gene ends were 4 bases for V and 7 bases for J; bases not matched to a gene: 7. This CDR3 has 15 amino acids. Germline values: CDR1 LGHNT, CDR2 FRNRAP.